This T cell receptor beta chain comes out of a study of T cell changes during pregnancy in multiple sclerosis. V shed 3 bases and J 2 bases; nucleotides not matched to a gene: 9. In germline, CDR1 is SGHVS, CDR2 FQNEAQ. The CDR3 extends over 16 amino acids. Libraries were prepared by immunoSEQ multiplex PCR; TCRdb keeps only in-frame clonotypes and omits some of them. The sample has tens of thousands of clones, around 90% seen once. V and J are TRBV7-8 and TRBJ1-2, with TRBD1 identical over 7 bases. The sequence was collected from a female donor in good health, enrolled as a control in a pregnancy study. The sample was peripheral blood, taken in the first trimester of pregnancy. CDR3 DNA: TGTGCCAGCAGCTTTTATCGGACAGGCTCCAACTATGGCTACACCTTC. Protein product: CASSFYRTGSNYGYTF.